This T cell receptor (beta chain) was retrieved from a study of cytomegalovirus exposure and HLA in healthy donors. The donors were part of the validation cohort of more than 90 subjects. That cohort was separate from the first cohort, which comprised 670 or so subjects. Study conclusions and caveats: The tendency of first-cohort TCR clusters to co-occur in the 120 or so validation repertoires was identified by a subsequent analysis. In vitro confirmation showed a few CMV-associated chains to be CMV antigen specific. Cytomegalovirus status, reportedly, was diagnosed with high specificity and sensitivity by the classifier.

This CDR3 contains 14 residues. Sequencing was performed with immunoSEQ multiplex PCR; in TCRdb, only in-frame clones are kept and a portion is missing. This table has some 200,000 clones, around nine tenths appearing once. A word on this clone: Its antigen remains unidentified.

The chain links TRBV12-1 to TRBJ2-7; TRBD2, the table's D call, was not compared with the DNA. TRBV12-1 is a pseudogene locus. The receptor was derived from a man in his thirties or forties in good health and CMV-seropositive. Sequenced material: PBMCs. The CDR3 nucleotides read TGTGCCAGCAGCTCCCGACTAGCGCGCTACGAGCAGTACTTC. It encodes CASSSRLARYEQYF.